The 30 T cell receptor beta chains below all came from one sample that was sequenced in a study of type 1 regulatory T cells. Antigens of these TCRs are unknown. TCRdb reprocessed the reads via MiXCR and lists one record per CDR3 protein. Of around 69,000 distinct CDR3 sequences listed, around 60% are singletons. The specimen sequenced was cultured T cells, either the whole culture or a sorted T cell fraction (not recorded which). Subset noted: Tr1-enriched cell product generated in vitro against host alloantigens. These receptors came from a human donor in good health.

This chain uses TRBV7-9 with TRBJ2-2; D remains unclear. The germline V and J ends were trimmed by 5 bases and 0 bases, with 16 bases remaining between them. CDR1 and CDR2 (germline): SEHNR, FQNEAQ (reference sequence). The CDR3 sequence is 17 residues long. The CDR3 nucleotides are TGTGCCAGCAGCATTACGGTCCGGAAGACGAACACCGGGGAGCTGTTTTTT. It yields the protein CASSITVRKTNTGELFF.

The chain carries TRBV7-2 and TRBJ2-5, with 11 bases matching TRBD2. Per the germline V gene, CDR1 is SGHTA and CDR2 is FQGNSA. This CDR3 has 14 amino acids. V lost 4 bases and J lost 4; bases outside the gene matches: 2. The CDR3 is CASSYSGRGETQYF. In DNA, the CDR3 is TGTGCCAGCAGCTATAGCGGGAGGGGAGAGACCCAGTACTTC.

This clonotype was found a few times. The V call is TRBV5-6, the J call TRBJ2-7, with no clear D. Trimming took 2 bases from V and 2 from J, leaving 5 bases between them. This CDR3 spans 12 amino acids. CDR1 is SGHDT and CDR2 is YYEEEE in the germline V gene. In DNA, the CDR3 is TGTGCCAGCAGCTTTCAGACCTACGAGCAGTACTTC. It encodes CASSFQTYEQYF.

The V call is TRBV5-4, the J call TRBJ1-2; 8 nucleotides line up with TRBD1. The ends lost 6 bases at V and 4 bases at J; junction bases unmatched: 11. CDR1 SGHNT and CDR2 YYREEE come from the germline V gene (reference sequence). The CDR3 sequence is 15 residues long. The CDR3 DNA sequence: TGTGCCAGCAAGGGCAGGGGGCGTTCAGTCTATGGCTACACCTTC. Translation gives CASKGRGRSVYGYTF.

In nucleotides, the CDR3 is TGTGCCAGCAGCTACATGACCCATGAGCAGTTCTTC. Protein product: CASSYMTHEQFF. This chain connects TRBV7-2 to TRBJ2-1, with no clear D. The V and J ends lost 4 bases and 8 bases respectively, with 9 bases between them. This CDR3 spans 12 amino acids. Germline V gene lookup returns CDR1 SGHTA and CDR2 FQGNSA.

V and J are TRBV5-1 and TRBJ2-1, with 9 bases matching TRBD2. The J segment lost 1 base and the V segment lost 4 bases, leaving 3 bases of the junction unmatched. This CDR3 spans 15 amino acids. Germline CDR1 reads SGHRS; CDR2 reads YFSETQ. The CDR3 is CASSTAGGSYNEQFF. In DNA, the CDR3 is TGCGCCAGCAGCACAGCGGGGGGATCCTACAATGAGCAGTTCTTC. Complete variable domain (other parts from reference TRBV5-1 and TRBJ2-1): KAGVTQTPRYLIKTRGQQVTLSCSPISGHRSVSWYQQTPGQGLQFLFEYFSETQRNKGNFPGRFSGRQFSNSRSEMNVSTLELGDSALYLCASSTAGGSYNEQFFGPGTRLTVL.

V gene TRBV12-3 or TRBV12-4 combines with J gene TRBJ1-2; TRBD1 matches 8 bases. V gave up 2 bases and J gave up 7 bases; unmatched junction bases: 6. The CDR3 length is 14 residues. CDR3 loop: CASSLLQGAAGYTF. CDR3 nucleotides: TGTGCCAGCAGTTTACTTCAGGGGGCGGCTGGCTACACCTTC.

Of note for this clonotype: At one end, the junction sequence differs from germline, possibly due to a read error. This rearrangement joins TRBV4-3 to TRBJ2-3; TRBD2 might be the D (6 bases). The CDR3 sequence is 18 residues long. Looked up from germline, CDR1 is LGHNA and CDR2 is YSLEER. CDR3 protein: CASSQVGLQGPSTDTQYF. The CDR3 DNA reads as TGTGCCAGCAGCCAAGTGGGACTGCAAGGTCCTAGCACAGATACGCAGTATTTT.

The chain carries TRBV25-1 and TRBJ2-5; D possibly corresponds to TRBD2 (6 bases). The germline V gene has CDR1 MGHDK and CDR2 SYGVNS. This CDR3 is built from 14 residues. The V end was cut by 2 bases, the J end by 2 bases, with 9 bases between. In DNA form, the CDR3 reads TGTGCCAGCAGTGAACCACTAGCACAAGAGACCCAGTACTTC. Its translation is CASSEPLAQETQYF.

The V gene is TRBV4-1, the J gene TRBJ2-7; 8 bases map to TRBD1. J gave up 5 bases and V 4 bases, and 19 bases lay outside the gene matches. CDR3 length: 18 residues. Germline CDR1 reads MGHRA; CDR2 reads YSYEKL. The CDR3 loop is CASSLTPGVAGGLHEQYF. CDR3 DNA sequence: TGCGCCAGCAGCCTAACCCCCGGAGTGGCAGGGGGCCTCCACGAGCAGTACTTC.

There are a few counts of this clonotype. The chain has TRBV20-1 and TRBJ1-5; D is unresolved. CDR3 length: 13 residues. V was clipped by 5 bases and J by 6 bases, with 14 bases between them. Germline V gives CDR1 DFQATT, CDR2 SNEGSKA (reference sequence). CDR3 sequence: CSAPGGLGQPQHF. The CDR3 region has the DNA TGCAGTGCTCCCGGCGGATTAGGTCAGCCCCAGCATTTT.

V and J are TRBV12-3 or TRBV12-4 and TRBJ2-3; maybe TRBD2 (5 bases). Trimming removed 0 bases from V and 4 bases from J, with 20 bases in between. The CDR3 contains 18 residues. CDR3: CASSLALLLREGADTQYF. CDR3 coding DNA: TGTGCCAGCAGTTTAGCCCTACTACTCCGGGAAGGTGCAGATACGCAGTATTTT.

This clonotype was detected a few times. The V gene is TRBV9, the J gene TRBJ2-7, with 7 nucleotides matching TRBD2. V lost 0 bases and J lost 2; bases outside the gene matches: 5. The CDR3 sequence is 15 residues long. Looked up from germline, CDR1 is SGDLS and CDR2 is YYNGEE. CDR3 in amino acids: CASSVGVGTTYEQYF. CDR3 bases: TGTGCCAGCAGCGTAGGAGTCGGGACTACCTACGAGCAGTACTTC.

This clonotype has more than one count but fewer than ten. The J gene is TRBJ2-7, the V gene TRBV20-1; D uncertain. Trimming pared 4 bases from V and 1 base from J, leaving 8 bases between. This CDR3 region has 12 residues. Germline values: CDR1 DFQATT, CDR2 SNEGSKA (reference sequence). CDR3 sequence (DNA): TGCAGTGCTAAGCCCGGTTCCTACGAGCAGTACTTC. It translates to CSAKPGSYEQYF.

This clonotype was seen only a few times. CDR3 sequence (DNA): TGTGCCAGCAGCGTAGATCGCGGAACCGGCTCCTACAATGAGCAGTTCTTC. It is translated as CASSVDRGTGSYNEQFF. The V and J genes are TRBV9 and TRBJ2-1; D not certain. CDR3 length: 17 residues. CDR1 and CDR2 (germline): SGDLS, YYNGEE. V gave up 0 bases and J gave up 0 bases, with 13 bases separating them.

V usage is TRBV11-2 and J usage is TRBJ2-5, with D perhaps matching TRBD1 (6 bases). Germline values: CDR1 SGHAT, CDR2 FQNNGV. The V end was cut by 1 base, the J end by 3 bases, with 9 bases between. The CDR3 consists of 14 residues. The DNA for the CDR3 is TGTGCCAGCAGCTTAGTATGGACAGAAGAGACCCAGTACTTC. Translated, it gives CASSLVWTEETQYF.

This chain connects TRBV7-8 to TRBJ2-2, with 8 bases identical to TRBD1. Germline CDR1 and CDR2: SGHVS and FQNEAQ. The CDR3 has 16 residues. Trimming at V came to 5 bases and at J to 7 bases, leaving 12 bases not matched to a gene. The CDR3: CASSTIQGDRGGELFF. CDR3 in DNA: TGTGCCAGCAGCACTATACAGGGGGATCGGGGCGGGGAGCTGTTTTTT.

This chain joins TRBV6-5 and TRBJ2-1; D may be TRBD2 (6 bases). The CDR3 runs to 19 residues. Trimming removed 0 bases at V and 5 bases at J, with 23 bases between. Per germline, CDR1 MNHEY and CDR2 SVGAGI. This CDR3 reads CASSYSGVAAKGSHNEQFF. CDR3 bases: TGTGCCAGCAGTTACTCGGGAGTAGCGGCCAAGGGGTCACACAATGAGCAGTTCTTC.

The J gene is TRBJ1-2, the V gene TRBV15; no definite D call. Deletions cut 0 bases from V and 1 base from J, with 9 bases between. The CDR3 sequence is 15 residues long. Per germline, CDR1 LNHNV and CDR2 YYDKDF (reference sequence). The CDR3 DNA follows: TGTGCCACCAGCAGAGATCGGTACAGTAACTATGGCTACACCTTC. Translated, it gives CATSRDRYSNYGYTF.

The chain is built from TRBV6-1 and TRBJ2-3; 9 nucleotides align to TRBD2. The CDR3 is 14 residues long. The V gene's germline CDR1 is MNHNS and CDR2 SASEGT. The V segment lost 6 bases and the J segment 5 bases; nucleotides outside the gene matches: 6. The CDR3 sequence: CASRTGTSLDTQYF. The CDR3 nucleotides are TGTGCCAGCAGAACCGGGACTAGCCTAGATACGCAGTATTTT.

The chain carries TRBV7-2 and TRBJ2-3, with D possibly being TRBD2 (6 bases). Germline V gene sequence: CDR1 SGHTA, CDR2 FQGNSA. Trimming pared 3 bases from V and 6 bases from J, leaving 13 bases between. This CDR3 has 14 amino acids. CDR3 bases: TGTGCCAGCAGCTTCGACTGGGGGAGGGATACGCAGTATTTT. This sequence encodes CASSFDWGRDTQYF.

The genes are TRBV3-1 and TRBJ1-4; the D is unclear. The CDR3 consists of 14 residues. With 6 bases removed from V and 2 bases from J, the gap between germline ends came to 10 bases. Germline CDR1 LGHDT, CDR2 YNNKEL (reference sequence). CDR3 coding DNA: TGTGCCAGCAGTCACCTCCAGACTAATGAAAAACTGTTTTTT. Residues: CASSHLQTNEKLFF.

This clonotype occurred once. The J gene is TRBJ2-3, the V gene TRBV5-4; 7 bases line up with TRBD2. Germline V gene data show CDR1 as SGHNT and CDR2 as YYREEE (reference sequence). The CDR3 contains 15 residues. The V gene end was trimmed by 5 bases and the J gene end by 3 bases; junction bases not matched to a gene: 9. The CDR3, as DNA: TGTGCCAGCAGTGTAGGCGGGAGACAGACAGATACGCAGTATTTT. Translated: CASSVGGRQTDTQYF.

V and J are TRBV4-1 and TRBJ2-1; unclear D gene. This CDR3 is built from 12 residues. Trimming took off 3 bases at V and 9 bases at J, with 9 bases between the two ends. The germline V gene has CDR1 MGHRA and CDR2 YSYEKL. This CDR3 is CASSQGRREQFF. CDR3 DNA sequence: TGCGCCAGCAGCCAGGGCCGGCGTGAGCAGTTCTTC.

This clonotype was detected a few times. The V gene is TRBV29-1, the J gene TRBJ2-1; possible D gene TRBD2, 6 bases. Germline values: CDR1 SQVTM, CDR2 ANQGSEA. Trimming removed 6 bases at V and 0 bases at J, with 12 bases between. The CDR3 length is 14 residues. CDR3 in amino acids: CSVDPSVSYNEQFF. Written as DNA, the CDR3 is TGCAGCGTCGATCCTAGCGTCTCCTACAATGAGCAGTTCTTC.

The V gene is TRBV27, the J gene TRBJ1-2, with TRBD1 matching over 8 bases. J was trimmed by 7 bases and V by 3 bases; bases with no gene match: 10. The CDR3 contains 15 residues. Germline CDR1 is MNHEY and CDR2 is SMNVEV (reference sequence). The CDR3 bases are TGTGCCAGCAGTTTCGGCAGGGGGCTAGGAGGTGGCTACACCTTC. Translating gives CASSFGRGLGGGYTF.

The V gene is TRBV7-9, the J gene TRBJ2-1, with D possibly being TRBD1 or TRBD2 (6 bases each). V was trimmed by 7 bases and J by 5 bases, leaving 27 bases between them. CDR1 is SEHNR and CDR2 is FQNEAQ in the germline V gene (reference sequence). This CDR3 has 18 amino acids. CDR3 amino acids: CASTPGHGFSRGDNEQFF. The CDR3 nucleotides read TGTGCCAGCACCCCGGGCCACGGATTTTCTAGGGGGGACAATGAGCAGTTCTTC.

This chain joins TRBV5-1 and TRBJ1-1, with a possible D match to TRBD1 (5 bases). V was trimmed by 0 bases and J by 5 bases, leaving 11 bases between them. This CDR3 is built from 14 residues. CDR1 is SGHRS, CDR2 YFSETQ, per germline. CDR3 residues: CASSLDGGGTEAFF. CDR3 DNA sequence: TGCGCCAGCAGCTTGGACGGGGGTGGGACTGAAGCTTTCTTT.

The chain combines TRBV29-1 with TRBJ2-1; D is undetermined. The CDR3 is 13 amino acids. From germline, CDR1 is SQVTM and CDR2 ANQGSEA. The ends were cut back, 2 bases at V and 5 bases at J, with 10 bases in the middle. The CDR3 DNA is TGCAGCGTTGAAAGGTCACGGAACAATGAGCAGTTCTTC. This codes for CSVERSRNNEQFF.

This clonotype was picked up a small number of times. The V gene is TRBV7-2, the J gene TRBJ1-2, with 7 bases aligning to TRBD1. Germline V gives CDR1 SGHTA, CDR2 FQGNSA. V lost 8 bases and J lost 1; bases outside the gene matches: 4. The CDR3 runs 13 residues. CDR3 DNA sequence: TGTGCCAGCGTAGGGGGCTTTAACTATGGCTACACCTTC. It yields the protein CASVGGFNYGYTF.